This TCR beta chain was sequenced during a study of beta chain features in type 1 diabetes. The J segment lost 7 bases and the V segment lost 6 bases, leaving 9 bases of the junction unmatched. The CDR3 is made up of 14 amino acids. CDR1 is MDHEN and CDR2 is SYDVKM in the germline V gene. What was sequenced were expressed TCRB transcripts, since all of the isolated RNA had been reverse transcribed. Clones were sequenced by immunoSEQ multiplex PCR, and TCRdb holds only the in-frame ones, with some missing. The sample carries about 290,000 clones, roughly 8% recorded once. The V call is TRBV28, the J call TRBJ1-2; TRBD1 matches 9 bases. The sequence was collected from a woman younger than 30 in good health. Sequenced: central memory CD4+ T cells from blood. The CDR3 nucleotides are TGTGCCAGCAGACCCCCGGGACAGGGTCGTGGCTACACCTTC. Protein: CASRPPGQGRGYTF.